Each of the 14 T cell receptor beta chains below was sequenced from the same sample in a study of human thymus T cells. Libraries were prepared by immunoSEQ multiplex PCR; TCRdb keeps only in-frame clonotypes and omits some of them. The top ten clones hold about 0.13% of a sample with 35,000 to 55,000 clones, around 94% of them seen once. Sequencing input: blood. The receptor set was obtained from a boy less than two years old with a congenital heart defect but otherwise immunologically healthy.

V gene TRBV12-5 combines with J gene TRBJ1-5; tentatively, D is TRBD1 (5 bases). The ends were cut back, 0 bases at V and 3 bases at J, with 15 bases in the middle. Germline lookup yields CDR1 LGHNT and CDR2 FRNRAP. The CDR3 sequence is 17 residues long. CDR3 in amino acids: CASGLVLSRGFNQPQHF. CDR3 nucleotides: TGTGCTAGTGGTTTGGTACTTAGTAGGGGTTTCAATCAGCCCCAGCATTTT. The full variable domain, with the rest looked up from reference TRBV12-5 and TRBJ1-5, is DARVTQTPRHKVTEMGQEVTMRCQPILGHNTVFWYRQTMMQGLELLAYFRNRAPLDDSGMPKDRFSAEMPDATLATLKIQPSEPRDSAVYFCASGLVLSRGFNQPQHFGDGTRLSIL.

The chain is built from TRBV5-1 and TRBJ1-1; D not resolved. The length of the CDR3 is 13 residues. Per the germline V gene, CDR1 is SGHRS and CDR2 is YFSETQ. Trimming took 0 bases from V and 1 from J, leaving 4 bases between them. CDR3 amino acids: CASSLGTNTEAFF. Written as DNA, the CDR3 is TGCGCCAGCAGCTTGGGCACGAACACTGAAGCTTTCTTT. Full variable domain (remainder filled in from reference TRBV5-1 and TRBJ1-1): KAGVTQTPRYLIKTRGQQVTLSCSPISGHRSVSWYQQTPGQGLQFLFEYFSETQRNKGNFPGRFSGRQFSNSRSEMNVSTLELGDSALYLCASSLGTNTEAFFGQGTRLTVV.

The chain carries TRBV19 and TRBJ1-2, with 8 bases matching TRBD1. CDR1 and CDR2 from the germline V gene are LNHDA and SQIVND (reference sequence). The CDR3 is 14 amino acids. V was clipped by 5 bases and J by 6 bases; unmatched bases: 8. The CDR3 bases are TGTGCCAGTAGTCGATCAGGGGGCGTACATGGCTACACCTTC. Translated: CASSRSGGVHGYTF.

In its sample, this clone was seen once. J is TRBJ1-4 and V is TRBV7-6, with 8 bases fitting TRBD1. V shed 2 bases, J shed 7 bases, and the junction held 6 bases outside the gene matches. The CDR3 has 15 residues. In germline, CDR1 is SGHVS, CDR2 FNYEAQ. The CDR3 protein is CASSLMTGVFEKLFF. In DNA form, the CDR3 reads TGTGCCAGCAGCTTAATGACAGGGGTTTTTGAAAAACTGTTTTTT.

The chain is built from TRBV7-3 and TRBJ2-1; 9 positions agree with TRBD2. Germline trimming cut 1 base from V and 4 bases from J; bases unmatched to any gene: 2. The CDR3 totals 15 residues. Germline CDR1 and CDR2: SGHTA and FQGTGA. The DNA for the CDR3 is TGTGCCAGCAGCTTAAGCGGGGGGGCTTACAATGAGCAGTTCTTC. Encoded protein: CASSLSGGAYNEQFF.

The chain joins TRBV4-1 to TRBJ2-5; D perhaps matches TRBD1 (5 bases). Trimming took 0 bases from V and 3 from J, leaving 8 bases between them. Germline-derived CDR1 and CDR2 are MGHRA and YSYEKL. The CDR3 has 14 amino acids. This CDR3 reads CASSQDPREETQYF. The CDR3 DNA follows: TGCGCCAGCAGCCAAGATCCCAGGGAAGAGACCCAGTACTTC.

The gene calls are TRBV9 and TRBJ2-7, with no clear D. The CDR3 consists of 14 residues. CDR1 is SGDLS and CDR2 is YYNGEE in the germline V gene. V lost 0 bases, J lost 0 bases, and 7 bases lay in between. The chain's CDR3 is CASSVGPFSYEQYF. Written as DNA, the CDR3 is TGTGCCAGCAGCGTAGGCCCCTTCTCCTACGAGCAGTACTTC.

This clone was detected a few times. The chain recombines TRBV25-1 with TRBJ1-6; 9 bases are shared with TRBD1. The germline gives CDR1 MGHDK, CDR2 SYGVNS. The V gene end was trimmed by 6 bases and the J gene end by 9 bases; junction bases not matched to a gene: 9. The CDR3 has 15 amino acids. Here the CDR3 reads CASSTAGTGSSPLHF. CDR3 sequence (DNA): TGTGCCAGCAGCACCGCCGGGACAGGGAGTTCACCCCTCCACTTT.

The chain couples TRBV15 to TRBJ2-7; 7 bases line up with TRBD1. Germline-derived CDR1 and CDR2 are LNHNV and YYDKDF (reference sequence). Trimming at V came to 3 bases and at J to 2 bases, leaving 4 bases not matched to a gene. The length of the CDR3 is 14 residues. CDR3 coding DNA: TGTGCCACCAGCAGGGACAGGATAACCTACGAGCAGTACTTC. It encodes CATSRDRITYEQYF.

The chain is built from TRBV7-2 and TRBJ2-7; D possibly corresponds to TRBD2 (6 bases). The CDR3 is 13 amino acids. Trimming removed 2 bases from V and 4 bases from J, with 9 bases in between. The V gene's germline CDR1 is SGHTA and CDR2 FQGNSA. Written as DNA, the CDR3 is TGTGCCAGCAGCTTATACGGGAGTTACGAGCAGTACTTC. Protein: CASSLYGSYEQYF. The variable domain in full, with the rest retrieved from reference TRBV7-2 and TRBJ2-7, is GAGVSQSPSNKVTEKGKDVELRCDPISGHTALYWYRQSLGQGLEFLIYFQGNSAPDKSGLPSDRFSAERTGGSVSTLTIQRTQQEDSAVYLCASSLYGSYEQYFGPGTRLTVT.

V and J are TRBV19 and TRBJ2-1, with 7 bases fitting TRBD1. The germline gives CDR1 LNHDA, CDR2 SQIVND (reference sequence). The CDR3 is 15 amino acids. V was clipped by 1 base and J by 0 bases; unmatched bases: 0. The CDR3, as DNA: TGTGCCAGTAGTATAGCAGGGGGCTCCTACAATGAGCAGTTCTTC. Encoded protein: CASSIAGGSYNEQFF.

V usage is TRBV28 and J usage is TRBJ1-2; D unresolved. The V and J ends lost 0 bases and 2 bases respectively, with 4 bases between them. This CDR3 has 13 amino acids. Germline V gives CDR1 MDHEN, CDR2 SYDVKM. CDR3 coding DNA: TGTGCCAGCAGTTTATGGTCGAACTATGGCTACACCTTC. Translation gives CASSLWSNYGYTF.

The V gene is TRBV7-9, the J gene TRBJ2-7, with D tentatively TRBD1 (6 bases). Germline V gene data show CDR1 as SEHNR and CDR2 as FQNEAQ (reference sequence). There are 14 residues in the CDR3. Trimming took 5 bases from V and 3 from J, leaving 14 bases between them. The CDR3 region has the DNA TGTGCCAGCAGCCCACAGGGTTGGGGCTACGAGCAGTACTTC. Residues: CASSPQGWGYEQYF. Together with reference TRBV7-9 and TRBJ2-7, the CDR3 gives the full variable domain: DTGVSQNPRHKITKRGQNVTFRCDPISEHNRLYWYRQTLGQGPEFLTYFQNEAQLEKSRLLSDRFSAERPKGSFSTLEIQRTEQGDSAMYLCASSPQGWGYEQYFGPGTRLTVT.

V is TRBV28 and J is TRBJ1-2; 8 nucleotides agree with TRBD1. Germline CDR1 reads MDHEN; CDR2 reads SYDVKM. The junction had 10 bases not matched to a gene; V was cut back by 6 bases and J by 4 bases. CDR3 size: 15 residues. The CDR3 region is CASSVIGQGSYGYTF. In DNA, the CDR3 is TGTGCCAGCAGCGTTATTGGACAGGGATCCTATGGCTACACCTTC.